The 15 T cell receptor beta chains listed next were all sequenced from one sample in a study of blood T cell repertoires in COVID-19. Libraries were prepared by immunoSEQ multiplex PCR; TCRdb keeps only in-frame clonotypes and omits some of them. The data show hundreds of thousands of clones, around nine tenths seen once. Sample: peripheral blood. All receptors derive from a woman in her seventies with COVID-19, enrolled during active disease.

The CDR3 nucleotides are TGTGCCAGTACCCTCAGGGACAGGGGTATAGCTTTCTTT. It specifies CASTLRDRGIAFF. The chain carries TRBV19 and TRBJ1-1; 10 nucleotides agree with TRBD1. V was clipped by 7 bases and J by 10 bases; unmatched bases: 9. CDR1 is LNHDA, CDR2 SQIVND, per germline (reference sequence). This CDR3 region has 13 residues.

The genes are TRBV28 and TRBJ1-1; D might be TRBD1 (6 bases). Germline CDR1 reads MDHEN; CDR2 reads SYDVKM. The CDR3 has 13 residues. V lost 5 bases to trimming and J lost 5 bases, with 12 bases between them. CDR3 protein: CASSIRGRTEAFF. The CDR3 region has the DNA TGTGCCAGCAGTATCAGGGGTAGGACTGAAGCTTTCTTT.

The chain recombines TRBV29-1 with TRBJ2-2; tentatively, D is TRBD1 (5 bases). Trimming took off 5 bases at V and 1 base at J, with 8 bases between the two ends. Germline V CDR1 and CDR2: SQVTM, ANQGSEA. The CDR3 is made up of 13 amino acids. CDR3 region: CSVRTLNTGELFF. CDR3 coding DNA: TGCAGCGTTAGGACACTGAACACCGGGGAGCTGTTTTTT.

V usage is TRBV5-1 and J usage is TRBJ1-2; 9 bases align to TRBD1. V was pared by 4 bases and J by 4 bases, with 8 bases of the junction left unmatched. CDR3 length: 15 amino acids. CDR1 SGHRS and CDR2 YFSETQ come from the germline V gene. The CDR3 DNA is TGCGCCAGCAGCCCAGACAGGGGGGCTGGCTATGGCTACACCTTC. It yields the protein CASSPDRGAGYGYTF. Based on the CDR3 plus reference TRBV5-1 and TRBJ1-2, the full variable domain is KAGVTQTPRYLIKTRGQQVTLSCSPISGHRSVSWYQQTPGQGLQFLFEYFSETQRNKGNFPGRFSGRQFSNSRSEMNVSTLELGDSALYLCASSPDRGAGYGYTFGSGTRLTVV.

This clone has only one observation. This chain connects TRBV20-1 to TRBJ1-1; D perhaps matches TRBD1 (6 bases). The V end was cut by 3 bases, the J end by 3 bases, with 14 bases between. Germline assignment: CDR1 DFQATT and CDR2 SNEGSKA (reference sequence). This CDR3 contains 14 residues. CDR3 sequence (DNA): TGCAGTGCTAGTTCAGGGGCTGGGGACACTGAAGCTTTCTTT. It codes for CSASSGAGDTEAFF.

The chain carries TRBV2 and TRBJ1-6; the D gene is possibly TRBD1 (6 bases). The V end lost 2 bases, the J end lost 7 bases, and 6 bases lay between the germline ends. The CDR3 is 13 amino acids. Germline CDR1 reads SNHLY; CDR2 reads FYNNEI. CDR3 residues: CASSEQGNSPLHF. CDR3 in DNA: TGTGCCAGCAGTGAACAGGGGAATTCACCCCTCCACTTT. The whole variable domain, remainder taken from reference TRBV2 and TRBJ1-6, is EPEVTQTPSHQVTQMGQEVILRCVPISNHLYFYWYRQILGQKVEFLVSFYNNEISEKSEIFDDQFSVERPDGSNFTLKIRSTKLEDSAMYFCASSEQGNSPLHFGNGTRLTVT.

The V call is TRBV2, the J call TRBJ2-7; 7 positions agree with TRBD1. CDR3 size: 13 residues. V was clipped by 7 bases and J by 7 bases; unmatched bases: 10. Germline CDR1 is SNHLY and CDR2 is FYNNEI. CDR3 loop: CASTAGTVGEQYF. The DNA of the CDR3 is TGTGCCAGCACGGCCGGGACAGTAGGGGAGCAGTACTTC.

A single count supports this clone. This chain links TRBV28 with TRBJ2-3, with 12 nucleotides matching TRBD2. After removal of 4 bases from V and 1 base from J, the junction contained 3 bases not matched to a gene. CDR1 is MDHEN and CDR2 is SYDVKM in the germline V gene. This CDR3 region has 16 residues. The CDR3, as DNA: TGTGCCAGCAGTTCACTAGCGGGGGGTCGCACAGATACGCAGTATTTT. It codes for CASSSLAGGRTDTQYF.

The rearrangement joins TRBV18 to TRBJ1-6; tentatively, D is TRBD1 (6 bases). V shed 4 bases and J shed 14 bases, with 15 bases lying between them. CDR3 length: 13 residues. Germline values: CDR1 KGHSH, CDR2 LQKENI. CDR3 nucleotides: TGTGCCAGCTCACTAGGGGGAGAGGGTTCCCTCCACTTT. Amino acids: CASSLGGEGSLHF. The complete variable domain, with remaining parts taken from reference TRBV18 and TRBJ1-6, reads NAGVMQNPRHLVRRRGQEARLRCSPMKGHSHVYWYRQLPEEGLKFMVYLQKENIIDESGMPKERFSAEFPKEGPSILRIQQVVRGDSAAYFCASSLGGEGSLHFGNGTRLTVT.

The chain carries TRBV18 and TRBJ1-2; D unclear. V was clipped by 1 base and J by 2 bases, with 5 bases between them. The CDR3 covers 13 residues. CDR1 KGHSH and CDR2 LQKENI come from the germline V gene. The CDR3, as DNA: TGTGCCAGCTCACCACGTGAGAACTATGGCTACACCTTC. It translates to CASSPRENYGYTF.

The V gene is TRBV5-4, the J gene TRBJ2-3; 11 bases fit TRBD2. Germline V CDR1 and CDR2: SGHNT, YYREEE (reference sequence). V trimming: 2 bases; J trimming: 6 bases; junction bases outside the gene matches: 2. The CDR3 is 14 residues long. The CDR3 nucleotides are TGTGCCAGCAGCTTACTAGCGGGGGTGGATACGCAGTATTTT. Translating gives CASSLLAGVDTQYF. The variable domain in full, completed from reference TRBV5-4 and TRBJ2-3, reads ETGVTQSPTHLIKTRGQQVTLRCSSQSGHNTVSWYQQALGQGPQFIFQYYREEENGRGNFPPRFSGLQFPNYSSELNVNALELDDSALYLCASSLLAGVDTQYFGPGTRLTVL.

The chain employs TRBV5-1 and TRBJ1-1; 7 bases agree with TRBD1. Germline CDR1 reads SGHRS; CDR2 reads YFSETQ. The CDR3 extends over 15 amino acids. V trimming: 4 bases; J trimming: 4 bases; junction bases outside the gene matches: 10. CDR3 region: CASSTGDSGGTEAFF. The CDR3 DNA reads TGCGCCAGCAGCACAGGGGACAGCGGGGGCACTGAAGCTTTCTTT.

The chain joins TRBV7-2 to TRBJ2-7, with a weak D call TRBD2 (6 bases). The germline gives CDR1 SGHTA, CDR2 FQGNSA. V was cut by 5 bases and J by 3 bases, with 14 bases left in between. The CDR3 covers 14 residues. The CDR3 DNA reads as TGTGCCAGCAGCCAATTCCGCGGGATCTACGAGCAGTACTTC. It codes for CASSQFRGIYEQYF.

This clone showed up just once. The rearrangement uses TRBV5-6 and TRBJ2-7; TRBD1 aligns across 9 bases. Germline V gives CDR1 SGHDT, CDR2 YYEEEE. V gave up 4 bases and J gave up 4 bases; unmatched junction bases: 9. This CDR3 is 15 amino acids long. The CDR3 sequence: CASSGTGSTLYEQYF. The CDR3 DNA follows: TGTGCCAGCAGCGGGACAGGGTCAACCCTTTACGAGCAGTACTTC.

The V and J genes are TRBV24-1 and TRBJ2-1; weak D call: TRBD1 (5 bases). Trimming pared 5 bases from V and 0 bases from J, leaving 10 bases between. This CDR3 has 15 amino acids. The germline CDR1 and CDR2 sequences are KGHDR and SFDVKD. The DNA of the CDR3 is TGTGCCACCAGTGCCTCGACAGCCTCCTACAATGAGCAGTTCTTC. It specifies CATSASTASYNEQFF.